The clone carrying this TCR beta chain was detected ten times or more. Its matching antigen is unknown. This record belongs to a study of T cells in Graves' hyperthyroidism and ophthalmopathy. Authors of the study amplified TCR beta CDR3 regions from RNA transcripts. HTBI primers were employed in a first-round RT-PCR of the TCR CDR3. TCRdb reanalysed the multiplex PCR reads using MiXCR and keeps one entry per CDR3 protein. Of approximately 360,000 distinct CDR3 sequences listed, approximately 14% are singletons. Study observations and caveats: Appearing also in blood were most of the thyroid clonotypes expanded above 0.001. Prediction of ophthalmopathy progression came a median around 6 months pre-onset.

The V gene end was trimmed by 10 bases and the J gene end by 3 bases; junction bases not matched to a gene: 4. The germline V gene encodes CDR1 MDHEN and CDR2 SYDVKM. The CDR3 sequence is 13 residues long. Patients were aged 18 to 65, had disease duration under 2 months, and had newly diagnosed hyperthyroidism. Specimen: blood. This receptor was obtained from a woman aged 18 to 35 with Graves' hyperthyroidism that later progressed to Graves' ophthalmopathy. The chain has TRBV28 and TRBJ2-1; TRBD1 aligns across 9 bases. CDR3 bases: TGTGCCACAACAGGGGGCCGCTACAATGAGCAGTTCTTC. It specifies CATTGGRYNEQFF.